The 17 T cell receptor beta chains in this list originate from one sample, sequenced in a study of cytomegalovirus exposure and HLA in healthy donors. Primers: 60 Vbeta forward and 13 Jbeta reverse. Method: immunoSEQ multiplex PCR; TCRdb's copy keeps in-frame clones and lacks some. The repertoire holds roughly 100,000 clones, approximately 71% seen once, with 8.5% to 10% in the top ten. Sequencing input: PBMCs. The receptors were sampled from a male donor in good health and CMV-seropositive.

The rearrangement uses TRBV27 and TRBJ2-1, with 7 nucleotides matching TRBD1. Germline assignment: CDR1 MNHEY and CDR2 SMNVEV (reference sequence). After removal of 4 bases from V and 2 bases from J, the junction contained 5 bases not matched to a gene. This CDR3 is 15 amino acids long. CDR3 protein: CASSSRDRTYNEQFF. CDR3 bases: TGTGCCAGCAGTTCCCGGGACAGAACCTACAATGAGCAGTTCTTC.

The chain combines TRBV29-1 with TRBJ2-1; weak D call: TRBD2 (6 bases). The CDR3 totals 13 residues. Germline values: CDR1 SQVTM, CDR2 ANQGSEA. V lost 7 bases, J lost 7 bases, and 17 bases lay in between. For the CDR3, the DNA is TGCAGCGCCCCTGGGCGGGATACTAATGAGCAGTTCTTC. Translated: CSAPGRDTNEQFF.

Remarks on this clone: This same CDR3 is encoded by further DNA sequences in the sample. The chain is built from TRBV6-5 and TRBJ2-3; D uncertain. The CDR3 has 15 amino acids. Germline assignment: CDR1 MNHEY and CDR2 SVGAGI. V was cut by 0 bases and J by 0 bases, with 7 bases left in between. CDR3 residues: CASSYSGVSTDTQYF. CDR3 bases: TGTGCCAGCAGTTACTCAGGAGTGAGCACAGATACGCAGTATTTT.

CDR3: CSVALAGGGTGELFF. In nucleotides, the CDR3 is TGCAGCGTTGCGCTAGCGGGAGGAGGGACCGGGGAGCTGTTTTTT. The gene calls are TRBV29-1 and TRBJ2-2; 11 bases fit TRBD2. Germline V gives CDR1 SQVTM, CDR2 ANQGSEA. This CDR3 contains 15 residues. Trimming at V came to 4 bases and at J to 5 bases, leaving 6 bases not matched to a gene.

This clone was seen more than once but under ten times. V is TRBV7-2 and J is TRBJ1-1; D is uncertain. The CDR3 is 13 residues long. Between the trimmed V and J ends, which lost 1 base and 1 base, there was a span of 4 bases. The germline V gene has CDR1 SGHTA and CDR2 FQGNSA. This chain's CDR3 is CASSLDQNTEAFF. The CDR3 DNA is TGTGCCAGCAGCTTAGATCAGAACACTGAAGCTTTCTTT.

The chain uses TRBV27 and TRBJ1-5; 7 positions agree with TRBD1. V lost 6 bases, J lost 6 bases, and 11 bases stayed unmatched. The CDR3 totals 15 residues. From germline, CDR1 is MNHEY and CDR2 SMNVEV (reference sequence). The chain's CDR3 is CASSQLGQGVQPQHF. The DNA for the CDR3 is TGTGCCAGCAGCCAGTTAGGGCAGGGGGTTCAGCCCCAGCATTTT.

This clone was found a few times. The chain couples TRBV7-8 to TRBJ2-7; 11 bases are a match to TRBD1. The germline gives CDR1 SGHVS, CDR2 FQNEAQ. The ends lost 5 bases at V and 7 bases at J; junction bases unmatched: 10. The CDR3 is 15 residues long. DNA of the CDR3: TGTGCCAGCAGCGCCCCGGGACAGGGGGGTAGGGAGCAGTACTTC. Its protein product is CASSAPGQGGREQYF.

This clone was observed a single time. This sequence joins TRBV5-8 and TRBJ2-1; 12 bases map to TRBD2. Germline CDR1 SGHTS, CDR2 YDEGEE. The CDR3 sequence is 16 residues long. After removal of 7 bases from V and 7 bases from J, the junction contained 12 bases not matched to a gene. The CDR3: CASVQGWTSGANEQFF. The CDR3, as DNA: TGTGCCAGCGTACAGGGGTGGACTAGCGGGGCAAATGAGCAGTTCTTC.

This clone was counted only a few times. This chain connects TRBV7-2 to TRBJ2-5, with TRBD1 matching over 7 bases. The tail of the sequence fits TRBJ2-7 better, so the J call may be wrong. The CDR3 extends over 14 amino acids. Germline CDR1 SGHTA, CDR2 FQGNSA. CDR3 sequence: CASSFGTATYEQYF. CDR3 bases: TGTGCCAGCAGCTTCGGGACAGCAACTTACGAGCAGTACTTC.

This clone was seen a few times. The J gene is TRBJ2-3, the V gene TRBV28; D possibly corresponds to TRBD2 (5 bases). Germline-derived CDR1 and CDR2 are MDHEN and SYDVKM. Trimming removed 6 bases from V and 6 bases from J, with 13 bases in between. The CDR3 sequence is 13 residues long. This CDR3 is CASSPGGPDTQYF. The CDR3 DNA reads as TGTGCCAGCAGCCCCGGCGGGCCCGATACGCAGTATTTT.

The V gene is TRBV11-2, the J gene TRBJ2-1, with TRBD2 matching over 11 bases. The CDR3 is 16 residues long. V lost 4 bases to trimming and J lost 4 bases; unmatched junction nucleotides: 6. Germline V gene sequence: CDR1 SGHAT, CDR2 FQNNGV. This CDR3 reads CASSSTRLAGYNEQFF. As DNA, the CDR3 is TGTGCCAGCAGCTCCACACGACTAGCGGGGTACAATGAGCAGTTCTTC.

The genes are TRBV29-1 and TRBJ2-7, with D tentatively TRBD2 (5 bases). Germline lookup yields CDR1 SQVTM and CDR2 ANQGSEA. The CDR3 covers 16 residues. V shed 5 bases and J shed 2 bases, with 22 bases lying between them. CDR3 nucleotide sequence: TGCAGCGTTCCCCCGACTAAGAGCGGTGAGGCCTACGAGCAGTACTTC. It translates to CSVPPTKSGEAYEQYF.

The table lists this clone with a count of one. The chain couples TRBV19 to TRBJ2-5; D not resolved. This CDR3 has 15 residues. The ends were cut back, 5 bases at V and 3 bases at J, with 16 bases in the middle. Germline CDR1 and CDR2: LNHDA and SQIVND (reference sequence). This CDR3 reads CASSPRPTLEETQYF. Here the CDR3 DNA reads TGTGCCAGTAGTCCCCGGCCTACCCTAGAAGAGACCCAGTACTTC.

The chain links TRBV21-1 to TRBJ1-2; whether TRBD1, the table's D call, matches the DNA was not checked. TRBV21-1 is classified as a pseudogene. This CDR3 has 12 amino acids. CDR3 residues: CASSNKNYGYTF. DNA for the CDR3: TGTGCCAGCAGCAACAAAAACTATGGCTACACCTTC.

The chain uses TRBV19 and TRBJ2-5, with TRBD2 as a possible D gene (6 bases). Germline V CDR1 and CDR2: LNHDA, SQIVND (reference sequence). V was shortened by 5 bases and J by 2 bases, with 9 bases between the two germline ends. This CDR3 is built from 13 residues. The CDR3 DNA is TGTGCCAGTAGTGGGGGACTTCAAGAGACCCAGTACTTC. This sequence encodes CASSGGLQETQYF.

The chain carries TRBV11-2 and TRBJ2-7, with 8 positions matching TRBD1. Unmatched junction bases numbered 7, after V lost 5 bases and J lost 7 bases. The CDR3 is 13 residues long. Germline V gene data show CDR1 as SGHAT and CDR2 as FQNNGV. For the CDR3, the DNA is TGTGCCAGCAGCCCGACAGGGGCAATTGAGCAGTACTTC. This codes for CASSPTGAIEQYF.

The chain carries TRBV10-3 and TRBJ2-5, with D tentatively TRBD2 (6 bases). With 4 bases removed from V and 5 bases from J, the gap between germline ends came to 8 bases. The length of the CDR3 is 12 residues. Germline V gene lookup returns CDR1 ENHRY and CDR2 SYGVKD. In DNA form, the CDR3 reads TGTGCCATCAGTGCGGGGGATGAGACCCAGTACTTC. Its protein is CAISAGDETQYF.